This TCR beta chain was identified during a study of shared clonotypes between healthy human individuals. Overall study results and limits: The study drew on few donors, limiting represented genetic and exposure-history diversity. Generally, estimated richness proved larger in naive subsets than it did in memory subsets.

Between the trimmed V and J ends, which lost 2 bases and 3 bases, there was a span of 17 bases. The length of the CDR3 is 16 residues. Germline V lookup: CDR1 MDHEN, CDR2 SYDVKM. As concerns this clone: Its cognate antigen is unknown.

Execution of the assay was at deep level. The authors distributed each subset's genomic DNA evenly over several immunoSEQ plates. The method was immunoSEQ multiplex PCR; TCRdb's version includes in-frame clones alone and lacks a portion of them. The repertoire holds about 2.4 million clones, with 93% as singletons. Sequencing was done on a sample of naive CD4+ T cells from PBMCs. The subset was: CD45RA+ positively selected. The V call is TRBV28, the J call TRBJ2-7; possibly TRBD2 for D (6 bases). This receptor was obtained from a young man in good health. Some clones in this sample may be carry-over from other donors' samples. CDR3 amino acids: CASSLIGRETFYEQYF. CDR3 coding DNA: TGTGCCAGCAGTTTAATAGGCCGGGAGACATTCTACGAGCAGTACTTC.